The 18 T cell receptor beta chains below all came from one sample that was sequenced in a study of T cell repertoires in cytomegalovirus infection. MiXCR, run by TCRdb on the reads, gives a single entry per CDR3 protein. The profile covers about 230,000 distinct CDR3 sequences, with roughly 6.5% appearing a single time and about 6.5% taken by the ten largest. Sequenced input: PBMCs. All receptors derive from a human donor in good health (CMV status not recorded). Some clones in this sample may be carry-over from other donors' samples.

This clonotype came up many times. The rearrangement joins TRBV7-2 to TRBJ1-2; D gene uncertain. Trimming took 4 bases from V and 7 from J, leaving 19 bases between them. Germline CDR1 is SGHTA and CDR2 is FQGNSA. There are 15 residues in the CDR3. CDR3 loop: CASSWNPGPGGGYTF. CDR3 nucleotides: TGTGCCAGCAGCTGGAACCCGGGCCCAGGTGGTGGCTACACCTTC.

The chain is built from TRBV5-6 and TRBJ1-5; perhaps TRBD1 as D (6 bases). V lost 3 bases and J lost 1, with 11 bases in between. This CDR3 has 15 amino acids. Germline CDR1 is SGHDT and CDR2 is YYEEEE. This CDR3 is CASSSRQGSNQPQHF. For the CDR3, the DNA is TGTGCCAGCAGCTCTAGGCAGGGGAGCAATCAGCCCCAGCATTTT.

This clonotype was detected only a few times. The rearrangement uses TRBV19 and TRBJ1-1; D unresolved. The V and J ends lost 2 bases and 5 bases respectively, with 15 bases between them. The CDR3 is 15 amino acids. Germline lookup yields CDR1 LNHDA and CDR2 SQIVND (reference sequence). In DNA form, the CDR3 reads TGTGCCAGTAGTATAAGTCTTACGTGGGGAACTGAAGCTTTCTTT. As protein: CASSISLTWGTEAFF.

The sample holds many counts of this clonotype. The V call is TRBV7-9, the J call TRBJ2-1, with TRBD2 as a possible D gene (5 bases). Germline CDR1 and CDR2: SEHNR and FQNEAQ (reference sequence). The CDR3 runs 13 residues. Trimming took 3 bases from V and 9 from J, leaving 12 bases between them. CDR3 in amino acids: CASSFRGAGEQFF. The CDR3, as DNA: TGTGCCAGCAGCTTTCGGGGTGCGGGTGAGCAGTTCTTC.

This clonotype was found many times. The CDR3, as DNA: TGCAGTGGCGGGAGAGGCTCCTATAATTCACCCCTCCACTTT. Residues: CSGGRGSYNSPLHF. The chain links TRBV20-1 to TRBJ1-6, with no clear D. Germline V gene lookup returns CDR1 DFQATT and CDR2 SNEGSKA (reference sequence). The CDR3 totals 14 residues. The germline V and J ends were trimmed by 7 bases and 0 bases, with 10 bases remaining between them.

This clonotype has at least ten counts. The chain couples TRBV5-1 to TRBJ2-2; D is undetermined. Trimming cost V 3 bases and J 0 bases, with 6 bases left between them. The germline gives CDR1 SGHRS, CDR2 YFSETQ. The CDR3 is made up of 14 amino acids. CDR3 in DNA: TGCGCCAGCAGCTCCACGGCGAACACCGGGGAGCTGTTTTTT. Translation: CASSSTANTGELFF.

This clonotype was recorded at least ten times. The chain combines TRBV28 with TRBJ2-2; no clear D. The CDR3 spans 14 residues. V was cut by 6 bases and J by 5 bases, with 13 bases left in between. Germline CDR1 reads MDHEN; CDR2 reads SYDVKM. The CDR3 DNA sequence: TGTGCCAGCAGCCCCCCCTGGGGAACCGGGGAGCTGTTTTTT. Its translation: CASSPPWGTGELFF.

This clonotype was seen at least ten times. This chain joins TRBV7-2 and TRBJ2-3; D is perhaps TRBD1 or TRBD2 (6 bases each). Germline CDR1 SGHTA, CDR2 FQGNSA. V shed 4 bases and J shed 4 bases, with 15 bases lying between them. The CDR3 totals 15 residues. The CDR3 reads CASSSESGAPDTQYF. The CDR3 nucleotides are TGTGCCAGCAGCTCGGAGTCGGGGGCCCCAGATACGCAGTATTTT.

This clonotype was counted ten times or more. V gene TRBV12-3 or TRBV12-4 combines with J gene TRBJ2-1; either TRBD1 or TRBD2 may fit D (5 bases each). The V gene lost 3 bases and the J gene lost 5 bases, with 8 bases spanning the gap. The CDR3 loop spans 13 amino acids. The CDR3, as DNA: TGTGCCAGCAGTTTCCGGGACGACAATGAGCAGTTCTTC. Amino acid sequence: CASSFRDDNEQFF.

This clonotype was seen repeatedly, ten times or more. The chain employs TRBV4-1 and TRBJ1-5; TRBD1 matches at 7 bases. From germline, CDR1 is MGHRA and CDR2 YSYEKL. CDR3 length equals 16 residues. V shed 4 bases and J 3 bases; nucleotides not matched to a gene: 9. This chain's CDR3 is CASSRFQGGNNQPQHF. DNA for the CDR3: TGCGCCAGCAGCCGATTCCAGGGGGGAAACAATCAGCCCCAGCATTTT.

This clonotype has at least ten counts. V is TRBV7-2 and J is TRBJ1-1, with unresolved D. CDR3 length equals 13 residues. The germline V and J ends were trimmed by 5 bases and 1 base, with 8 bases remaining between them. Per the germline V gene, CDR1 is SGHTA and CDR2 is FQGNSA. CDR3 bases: TGTGCCAGCAGCGTGGTTGAGAACACTGAAGCTTTCTTT. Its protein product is CASSVVENTEAFF. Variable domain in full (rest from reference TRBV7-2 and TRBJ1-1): GAGVSQSPSNKVTEKGKDVELRCDPISGHTALYWYRQSLGQGLEFLIYFQGNSAPDKSGLPSDRFSAERTGGSVSTLTIQRTQQEDSAVYLCASSVVENTEAFFGQGTRLTVV.

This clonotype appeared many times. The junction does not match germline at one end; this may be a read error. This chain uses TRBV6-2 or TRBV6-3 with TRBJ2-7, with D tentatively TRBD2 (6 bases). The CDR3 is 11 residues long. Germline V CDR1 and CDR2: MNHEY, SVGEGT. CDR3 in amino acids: CASSNDHRGSF. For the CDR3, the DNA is TGTGCCAGCAGTAACGACCACCGGGGGTCCTTC.

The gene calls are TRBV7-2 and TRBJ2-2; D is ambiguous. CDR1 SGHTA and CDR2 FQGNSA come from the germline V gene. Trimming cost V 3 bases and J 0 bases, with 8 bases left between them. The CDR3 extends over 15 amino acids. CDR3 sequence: CASSFVGTNTGELFF. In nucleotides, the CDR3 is TGTGCCAGCAGCTTTGTAGGGACGAACACCGGGGAGCTGTTTTTT.

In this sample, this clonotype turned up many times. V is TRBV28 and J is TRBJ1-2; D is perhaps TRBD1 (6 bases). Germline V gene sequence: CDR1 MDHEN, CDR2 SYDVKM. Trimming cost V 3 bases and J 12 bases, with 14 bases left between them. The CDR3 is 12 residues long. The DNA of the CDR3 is TGTGCCAGCAGTTTGTCTCAGGGGCTAGACACCTTC. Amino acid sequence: CASSLSQGLDTF.

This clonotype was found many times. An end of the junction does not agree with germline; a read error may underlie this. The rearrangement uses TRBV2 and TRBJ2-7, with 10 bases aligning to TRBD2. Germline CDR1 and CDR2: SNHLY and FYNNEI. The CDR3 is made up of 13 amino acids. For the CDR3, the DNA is TGTGCCAGCAGTGAGCGTTTGGAACTAGCGGGGCCCTTC. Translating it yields CASSERLELAGPF.

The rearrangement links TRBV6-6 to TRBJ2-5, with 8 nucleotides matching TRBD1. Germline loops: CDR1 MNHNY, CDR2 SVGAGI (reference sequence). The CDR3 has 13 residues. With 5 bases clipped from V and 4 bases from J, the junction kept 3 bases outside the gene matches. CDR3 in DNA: TGTGCCAGCAGTCAAGGGACAGGAGAGACCCAGTACTTC. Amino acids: CASSQGTGETQYF.

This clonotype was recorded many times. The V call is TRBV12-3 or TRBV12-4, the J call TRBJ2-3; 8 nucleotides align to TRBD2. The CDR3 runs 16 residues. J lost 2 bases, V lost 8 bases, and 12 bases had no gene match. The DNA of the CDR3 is TGTGCCAGCGACGGCGGGCGGGGGGCACCCACAGATACGCAGTATTTT. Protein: CASDGGRGAPTDTQYF.

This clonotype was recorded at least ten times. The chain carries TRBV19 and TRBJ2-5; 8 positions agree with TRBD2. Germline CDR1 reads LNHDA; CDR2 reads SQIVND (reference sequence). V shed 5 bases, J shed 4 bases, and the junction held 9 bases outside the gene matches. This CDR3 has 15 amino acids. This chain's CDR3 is CASSAAGEPVETQYF. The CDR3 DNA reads TGTGCCAGTAGTGCAGCGGGGGAGCCCGTAGAGACCCAGTACTTC.